A selection of T cell receptor beta chains follows, all from one sample in a study of T-cell memory formation after mild COVID-19. Each CDR3 protein gets one entry after TCRdb re-called the 5' RACE reads with MiXCR. The sample has about 400,000 distinct CDR3 sequences; about a quarter are singletons. The sample was PBMCs or a T cell subset sorted from them (not recorded which). The receptors come from an adult woman who had mild COVID-19 (a few samples of this study predate the infection). Cell type and time point are not known. Both conserved end residues are part of each CDR3. The D gene is left open where the match is weak. Size is omitted from some rows. Given values are once, few, many or a class for expanded clones.

d_call clone_size j_call v_call cdr3_nt cdr3_aa
. few TRBJ2-1 TRBV30 TGTGCCTGGAGTATCACCGGCGGACTTAACAATGAGCAGTTCTTC CAWSITGGLNNEQFF
. few TRBJ2-7 TRBV20-1 TGCAGTGCTCTTCGGACAGAGAACTACGAGCAGTACTTC CSALRTENYEQYF
TRBD1 . TRBJ1-4 TRBV29-1 TGCAGCGTTGGGGACAGGGCTACTAATGAAAAACTGTTTTTT CSVGDRATNEKLFF
TRBD2 . TRBJ2-3 TRBV20-1 TGCAGTGCTAGAGATCGGGCTAGCGGGATAGATACGCAGTATTTT CSARDRASGIDTQYF
TRBD1 . TRBJ2-7 TRBV29-1 TGCAGCGTTGGACCCGGGACAGGTACGCACGAGCAGTACTTC CSVGPGTGTHEQYF
TRBD2 few TRBJ2-5 TRBV4-1 TGCGCCAGCAGCCAAGATTCGTCCAGCGGGGTTGTGAAGACCCAGTACTTC CASSQDSSSGVVKTQYF
TRBD1 few TRBJ1-1 TRBV3-1 TGTGCCAGCAGCCATAACAGGGGTCCTGAAGCTTTCTTT CASSHNRGPEAFF
. . TRBJ1-1 TRBV5-1 TGCGCCAGCAGCTCACAAGGAGTAACCATGAACACTGAAGCTTTCTTT CASSSQGVTMNTEAFF
. few TRBJ2-2 TRBV7-9 TGTGCCAGCAGCTTAGAGGTGTTTGGCGAGCTGTTTTTT CASSLEVFGELFF
TRBD2 . TRBJ2-1 TRBV5-4 TGTGCCAGCAGCTCACTAGCGGGAGGGATCCCTTCCTACAATGAGCAGTTCTTC CASSSLAGGIPSYNEQFF
. few TRBJ2-5 TRBV7-8 TGTGCCAGCAGGTCTGAATTTGGAGAGACCCAGTACTTC CASRSEFGETQYF
. few TRBJ1-1 TRBV18 TGTGCCAGCTCACCAGGGGCCGGGATGAACACTGAAGCTTTCTTT CASSPGAGMNTEAFF
. few TRBJ2-2 TRBV24-1 TGTGCCACCAGTGATTTGTTCCCGTTCCAGGGTCCCGGGGAGCTGTTTTTT CATSDLFPFQGPGELFF
TRBD2 many TRBJ2-7 TRBV2 TGTGCATCTACTAGCGGGGTGTCCTACGAGCAGTACTTC CASTSGVSYEQYF
. . TRBJ1-2 TRBV15 TGTGCCACCAGCAGAGATCGGGGGGACTACTATGGCTACACCTTC CATSRDRGDYYGYTF
. . TRBJ1-2 TRBV30 TGTGCCTGGAGTCGAAGAGAATCTAGAACGTACGGCTACACCTTC CAWSRRESRTYGYTF
. . TRBJ2-7 TRBV11-2 TGTGCCAGCAGCTTAGCGGGCGGAGGGGGCTCCTACGAGCAGTACTTC CASSLAGGGGSYEQYF
. few TRBJ2-1 TRBV24-1 TGTGCCACCAGTGATCCGGTGAGAGGGCAGTTCTTC CATSDPVRGQFF